This TCR beta chain was sequenced in a study of cytomegalovirus exposure and HLA in healthy donors. The V and J ends lost 7 bases and 3 bases respectively, with 13 bases between them. The germline gives CDR1 GTSNPN, CDR2 SVGIG (reference sequence). The CDR3 runs 13 residues. Points from the study as a whole: Across all donors, roughly uniform sequencing depth was an assumption of the presence/absence analyses. Relative to the approximately 660-donor mean, N-insertions were reportedly fewer in an Asian-associated ancestry cluster in a later analysis.

It was with 60 Vbeta and 13 Jbeta primers that the PCR ran. Sequencing was performed with immunoSEQ multiplex PCR; in TCRdb, only in-frame clones are kept and a portion is missing. The profile covers around 110,000 clones, with 9% to 10% appearing a single time and 3% taken by the ten largest. This clone was observed a handful of times. Its antigen is undetermined. J is TRBJ2-1 and V is TRBV30, with a weak D call TRBD2 (6 bases). The material sequenced was PBMCs. The clonotype was recovered from a man aged 25-40 years in good health and CMV-seronegative. The CDR3 sequence: CAFRDSDYNEQFF. The CDR3 DNA follows: TGTGCCTTCCGGGACTCCGACTACAATGAGCAGTTCTTC.